The rows below give T cell receptor beta chains drawn from one sample of a study of breast tumors, draining lymph nodes, adjacent tissues. TCRdb reanalysed the multiplex PCR reads using MiXCR and keeps one entry per CDR3 protein. The table lists around 290,000 distinct CDR3 sequences, under 35% of them singletons. The sample taken for sequencing was axillary lymph node tissue. The receptor source for this set is a female donor with breast cancer. Some clones in this sample may be carry-over from other donors' samples. Each CDR3 is given with its conserved first and last residue. D genes are given only for firm matches. The size entry is marked missing in some rows and otherwise reads once, few, many or a size class.

d_call: NA
v_call: TRBV30
j_call: TRBJ2-7
clone_size: NA
cdr3_aa: CAWRGSLTLPNYEQYF
cdr3_nt: TGTGCCTGGAGGGGTTCCCTTACCCTACCCAACTACGAGCAGTACTTC

d_call: NA
v_call: TRBV7-3
j_call: TRBJ2-7
clone_size: many
cdr3_aa: CASSLDRNYEQYF
cdr3_nt: TGTGCCAGCAGTCTCGACAGGAACTACGAGCAGTACTTC

d_call: TRBD2
v_call: TRBV9
j_call: TRBJ2-5
clone_size: NA
cdr3_aa: CASSYTAGRDEETQYF
cdr3_nt: TGTGCCAGCAGTTACACGGCGGGGAGGGATGAAGAGACCCAGTACTTC

d_call: NA
v_call: TRBV25-1
j_call: TRBJ2-1
clone_size: many
cdr3_aa: CASSRPGRGNEQFF
cdr3_nt: TGTGCCAGCAGTCGTCCCGGGCGAGGGAATGAGCAGTTCTTC

d_call: TRBD2
v_call: TRBV20-1
j_call: TRBJ2-7
clone_size: NA
cdr3_aa: CSARGLSGSSYEQYF
cdr3_nt: TGCAGTGCTAGAGGTTTGAGCGGGAGCTCCTACGAGCAGTACTTC

d_call: NA
v_call: TRBV11-3
j_call: TRBJ2-5
clone_size: many
cdr3_aa: CASSLAGLYQETQYF
cdr3_nt: TGTGCCAGCAGCTTAGCCGGACTATACCAAGAGACCCAGTACTTC

d_call: NA
v_call: TRBV20-1
j_call: TRBJ2-1
clone_size: many
cdr3_aa: CSASLRDPRANEQFF
cdr3_nt: TGCAGTGCTAGCCTCCGGGACCCAAGAGCCAATGAGCAGTTCTTC

d_call: NA
v_call: TRBV7-2
j_call: TRBJ1-2
clone_size: NA
cdr3_aa: CASSLVSGGYYGYTF
cdr3_nt: TGTGCCAGCAGCTTAGTGAGCGGGGGTTACTATGGCTACACCTTC

d_call: TRBD1
v_call: TRBV20-1
j_call: TRBJ2-7
clone_size: few
cdr3_aa: CSAEGTGENSEQYF
cdr3_nt: TGCAGTGCTGAAGGGACAGGGGAAAACTCCGAGCAGTACTTC

d_call: TRBD2
v_call: TRBV7-8
j_call: TRBJ2-7
clone_size: many
cdr3_aa: CASSLRTSGRRGLDEQYF
cdr3_nt: TGTGCCAGCAGCTTAAGGACTAGCGGGAGGAGGGGTTTGGACGAGCAGTACTTC

d_call: TRBD1
v_call: TRBV6-5
j_call: TRBJ1-1
clone_size: few
cdr3_aa: CASSRTGDTEAFF
cdr3_nt: TGTGCCAGCAGTCGGACAGGGGACACTGAAGCTTTCTTT

d_call: TRBD2
v_call: TRBV9
j_call: TRBJ2-7
clone_size: many
cdr3_aa: CASSVAPSGSGEQYF
cdr3_nt: TGTGCCAGCAGCGTAGCGCCTAGCGGGAGTGGGGAGCAGTACTTC

d_call: TRBD2
v_call: TRBV6-1
j_call: TRBJ2-5
clone_size: many
cdr3_aa: CASSETAGGGETQYF
cdr3_nt: TGTGCCAGCAGTGAAACGGCGGGAGGAGGGGAGACCCAGTACTTC

d_call: TRBD2
v_call: TRBV6-2/TRBV6-3
j_call: TRBJ2-2
clone_size: NA
cdr3_aa: CASSPAGRATNTGELFF
cdr3_nt: TGTGCCAGCAGTCCAGCGGGACGAGCCACGAACACCGGGGAGCTGTTTTTT

d_call: NA
v_call: TRBV28
j_call: TRBJ1-2
clone_size: NA
cdr3_aa: CASRKRGGRYGYTF
cdr3_nt: TGTGCCAGCAGGAAACGAGGGGGGAGATATGGCTACACCTTC